Following are 9 T cell receptor beta chains from one sample sequenced in a study of vaccination effects on CD4 cells after COVID-19. Expansion of antigen-specific CD4+ T cells with viral peptide pools was carried out by the ViraFEST assay before sequencing. At the end of 9 to 11 days of culture, CD4+ T cells were isolated. Previously uninfected by SARS-CoV-2, the vaccine recipients also showed negative nucleocapsid antibodies. These TCRs are of unknown antigen specificity. The assay was immunoSEQ multiplex PCR, and TCRdb's table has in-frame clones only and misses some. Among tens of thousands of clones listed, approximately 76% were seen once. Source: CD4+ T cells from PBMCs cultured with HCoV-NL63 spike peptides, taken before COVID-19 vaccination. These receptors all stem from a human donor who received a COVID-19 vaccine.

This sequence joins TRBV5-1 and TRBJ1-2; 7 bases match TRBD1. The length of the CDR3 is 14 residues. The V gene's germline CDR1 is SGHRS and CDR2 YFSETQ. The junction had 6 bases not matched to a gene; V was cut back by 4 bases and J by 3 bases. The CDR3 loop is CASSPDRVDYGYTF. Written as DNA, the CDR3 is TGCGCCAGCAGCCCCGACAGGGTGGACTATGGCTACACCTTC.

The gene calls are TRBV6-1 and TRBJ1-2; 9 nucleotides line up with TRBD1. After removal of 6 bases from V and 7 bases from J, the junction contained 15 bases not matched to a gene. The germline gives CDR1 MNHNS, CDR2 SASEGT. This CDR3 is built from 16 residues. The CDR3 is CASREPGQGAVFGYTF. CDR3 DNA: TGTGCCAGCAGGGAACCGGGACAGGGTGCGGTATTTGGCTACACCTTC.

The CDR3 is CATRGPDTEAFF. As DNA, the CDR3 is TGTGCCACCAGGGGGCCTGACACTGAAGCTTTCTTT. The chain recombines TRBV24-1 with TRBJ1-1; TRBD1 is a possible D gene (5 bases). This CDR3 region has 12 residues. The V and J ends lost 7 bases and 3 bases respectively, with 8 bases between them. Germline CDR1 reads KGHDR; CDR2 reads SFDVKD.

V is TRBV12-3 or TRBV12-4 and J is TRBJ1-6; the D is unclear. The V end was cut by 8 bases, the J end by 13 bases, with 15 bases between. This CDR3 spans 12 amino acids. The CDR3: CASGKGYKPLHF. The CDR3 DNA reads as TGTGCCAGCGGAAAGGGTTATAAGCCCCTCCACTTT.

The chain uses TRBV6-5 and TRBJ1-5; D unresolved. CDR3 length equals 15 residues. Germline loops: CDR1 MNHEY, CDR2 SVGAGI. Trimming removed 2 bases from V and 2 bases from J, with 10 bases in between. The DNA for the CDR3 is TGTGCCAGCAGTTACCCGACGGAGCGCAATCAGCCCCAGCATTTT. Protein product: CASSYPTERNQPQHF.

This clone was seen only once. The V gene is TRBV6-5, the J gene TRBJ2-2; D unclear. V was pared by 8 bases and J by 2 bases, with 15 bases between. Germline CDR1 is MNHEY and CDR2 is SVGAGI. CDR3 size: 15 residues. The CDR3 loop reads CASLGSGKNTGELFF. The CDR3 DNA is TGTGCCAGCCTCGGGTCCGGAAAAAACACCGGGGAGCTGTTTTTT.

The CDR3 loop is CASSQEPGGNQPQHF. CDR3 bases: TGCGCCAGCAGCCAAGAACCGGGAGGCAATCAGCCCCAGCATTTT. The V and J genes are TRBV4-1 and TRBJ1-5, with D unclear. The V end was cut by 0 bases, the J end by 2 bases, with 8 bases between. Per germline, CDR1 MGHRA and CDR2 YSYEKL. The CDR3 has 15 residues.

V gene TRBV19 combines with J gene TRBJ2-5; 7 bases map to TRBD2. CDR1 LNHDA and CDR2 SQIVND come from the germline V gene (reference sequence). The CDR3 has 13 amino acids. Trimming took 4 bases from V and 5 from J; bases not matched to a gene: 4. CDR3 residues: CASSRGLLETQYF. For the CDR3, the DNA is TGTGCCAGTAGTAGGGGACTACTTGAGACCCAGTACTTC.

This clone was observed a few times. This sequence joins TRBV18 and TRBJ2-2; 7 nucleotides agree with TRBD1. Germline V gene lookup returns CDR1 KGHSH and CDR2 LQKENI. The CDR3 covers 17 residues. Trimming cost V 6 bases and J 0 bases; bases outside gene matches: 10. CDR3 in amino acids: CASSQYDRASNTGELFF. The CDR3 bases are TGTGCCAGCTCTCAATACGACAGGGCTTCGAACACCGGGGAGCTGTTTTTT.